This T cell receptor (beta chain) appears in the sequencing data of a study of CD8 T cells in Susac syndrome. This CDR3 is built from 13 residues. Germline V gene sequence: CDR1 SNHLY, CDR2 FYNNEI. Trimming took 7 bases from V and 4 from J, leaving 12 bases between them. An input of roughly 0.45 to 1 ug of RNA was subjected to reverse transcription using random hexamers. Across 54 Vbeta and 13 Jbeta, immunoSEQ multiplex PCR amplified TCR beta CDR3. TCRdb reanalysed the immunoSEQ multiplex PCR reads using MiXCR and keeps one entry per CDR3 protein. In the table there are tens of thousands of distinct CDR3 sequences, over 85% of which are singletons. Sequencing of TCR beta was performed on blood CD8+ T cells and on blood CD4+ T cells. Controls comprised healthy donors matched for age and sex.

The chain joins TRBV2 to TRBJ2-3, with D tentatively TRBD2 (5 bases). Specimen: CD8+ T cells from PBMCs. The receptor's source is a human donor in good health. This chain's CDR3 is CASIWESADTQYF. The CDR3 DNA reads as TGTGCCAGCATTTGGGAGTCGGCAGATACGCAGTATTTT. Drawing the rest from reference TRBV2 and TRBJ2-3, the complete variable domain is EPEVTQTPSHQVTQMGQEVILRCVPISNHLYFYWYRQILGQKVEFLVSFYNNEISEKSEIFDDQFSVERPDGSNFTLKIRSTKLEDSAMYFCASIWESADTQYFGPGTRLTVL.